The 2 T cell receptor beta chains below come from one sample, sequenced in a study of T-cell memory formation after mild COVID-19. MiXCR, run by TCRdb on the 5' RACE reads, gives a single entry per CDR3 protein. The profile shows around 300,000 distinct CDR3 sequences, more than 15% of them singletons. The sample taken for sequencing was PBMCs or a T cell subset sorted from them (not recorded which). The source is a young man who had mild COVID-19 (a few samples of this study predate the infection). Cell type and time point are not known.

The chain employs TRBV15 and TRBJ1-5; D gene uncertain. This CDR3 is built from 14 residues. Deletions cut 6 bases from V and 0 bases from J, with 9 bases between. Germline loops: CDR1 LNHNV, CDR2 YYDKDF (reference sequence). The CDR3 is CATRGDYSNQPQHF. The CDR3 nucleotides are TGTGCCACCAGGGGAGATTATAGCAATCAGCCCCAGCATTTT.

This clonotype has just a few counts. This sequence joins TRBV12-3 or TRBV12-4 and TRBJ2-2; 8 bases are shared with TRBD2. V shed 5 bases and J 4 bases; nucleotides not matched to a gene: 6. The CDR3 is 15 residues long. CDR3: CASSREGGSTGELFF. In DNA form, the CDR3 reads TGTGCCAGCAGTCGGGAGGGGGGAAGCACCGGGGAGCTGTTTTTT.